These T cell receptor beta chains were read from a single sample in a study of T-cell memory formation after mild COVID-19. TCRdb ran MiXCR on the 5' RACE reads and lists one entry per CDR3 protein. The data show under 450,000 distinct CDR3 sequences, with about a quarter seen just once and roughly 13% held by the top ten. The sequencing input was PBMCs or a T cell subset sorted from them (not recorded which). The receptors were gathered from an adult woman who had mild COVID-19 (a few samples of this study predate the infection). Cell type and time point are not known. Each CDR3 is given with its conserved first and last residue. Fields, in order: D gene, J gene, V gene, clone size, CDR3 protein, CDR3 DNA. A D gene is named only where the DNA matches it firmly. Where a row states a size, it is once, few, many or the class of an expanded clone; other rows omit it.

-,TRBJ1-2,TRBV13,few,CASSSTPGYGYTF,TGTGCCAGCAGCTCTACACCAGGCTATGGCTACACCTTC
-,TRBJ2-3,TRBV30,few,CAWSVGGDTQYF,TGTGCCTGGAGTGTTGGGGGAGATACGCAGTATTTT
-,TRBJ1-1,TRBV7-8,few,CASSPRTFIETEAFF,TGTGCCAGCAGCCCTAGGACATTCATCGAAACTGAAGCTTTCTTT
TRBD2,TRBJ2-7,TRBV19,-,CASSIMGIAGYEQYF,TGTGCCAGTAGTATAATGGGAATAGCGGGCTACGAGCAGTACTTC
TRBD1,TRBJ1-2,TRBV5-1,-,CASSLDYRDSGPSHF,TGCGCCAGCAGCTTGGACTACCGGGACAGTGGTCCCTCACATTTC
-,TRBJ2-1,TRBV20-1,few,CSARPQGNEQFF,TGCAGTGCTAGACCCCAGGGCAATGAGCAGTTCTTC
-,TRBJ2-3,TRBV9,few,CASSVGHTLEGADTQYF,TGTGCCAGCAGCGTGGGACACACCTTGGAAGGGGCAGATACGCAGTATTTT
-,TRBJ2-1,TRBV7-9,many,CASSLEGEQFF,TGTGCCAGCAGCCTAGAGGGTGAGCAGTTCTTC
-,TRBJ1-2,TRBV27,once,CASSIRRGQEGYTF,TGTGCCAGCAGTATCCGTCGTGGCCAGGAGGGCTACACCTTC
-,TRBJ1-1,TRBV25-1,few,CASRRGTNTEAFF,TGTGCCAGCAGGAGAGGCACCAACACTGAAGCTTTCTTT
-,TRBJ1-6,TRBV5-4,few,CASSQDRYSPLHF,TGTGCCAGCAGCCAGGACCGTTATTCACCCCTCCACTTT
-,TRBJ1-5,TRBV18,-,CASSPPGNQPQHF,TGTGCCAGCTCACCTCCTGGTAATCAGCCCCAGCATTTT
TRBD1,TRBJ2-2,TRBV25-1,-,CASSEFNRGVGELFF,TGTGCCAGCAGTGAATTTAACAGGGGGGTCGGGGAGCTGTTTTTT
-,TRBJ2-3,TRBV4-3,few,CASSQRSFIEVASTDTQYF,TGCGCCAGCAGCCAAAGGTCCTTCATCGAGGTAGCGAGCACAGATACGCAGTATTTT
-,TRBJ2-1,TRBV14,few,CASSSGGKQFF,TGTGCCAGCAGCTCAGGGGGGAAGCAGTTCTTC
-,TRBJ1-2,TRBV5-8,-,CASSLDGYSFYGYTF,TGTGCCAGCAGCTTGGATGGGTACTCCTTTTATGGCTACACCTTC
TRBD2,TRBJ2-3,TRBV4-1,-,CASSRGSGGDHTDTQYF,TGCGCCAGCAGCCGGGGTAGCGGGGGCGATCACACAGATACGCAGTATTTT
-,TRBJ2-7,TRBV9,-,CASSVDGSRVLGEQYF,TGTGCCAGCAGCGTAGATGGGTCCCGGGTTCTGGGCGAGCAGTACTTC
-,TRBJ2-6,TRBV5-1,-,CASSLVVWLPSSGANVLTF,TGCGCCAGCAGCCTCGTGGTCTGGTTGCCGAGCTCTGGGGCCAACGTCCTGACTTTC
TRBD1,TRBJ2-7,TRBV24-1,-,CATSGQGTGEQYF,TGTGCCACGTCGGGACAGGGTACGGGTGAGCAGTACTTC
-,TRBJ2-1,TRBV5-1,-,CASSSKFGEQFF,TGCGCCAGCAGCTCCAAGTTCGGTGAGCAGTTCTTC
-,TRBJ2-5,TRBV15,-,CATSREWGSVQETQYF,TGTGCCACCAGCAGAGAGTGGGGGTCAGTCCAAGAGACCCAGTACTTC
TRBD2,TRBJ2-1,TRBV4-2,-,CASSPTSGSVYEQFF,TGTGCCAGCAGCCCGACTAGCGGGAGTGTCTATGAGCAGTTCTTC
TRBD1,TRBJ2-7,TRBV9,few,CASSVLPGQGPYEQYF,TGTGCCAGCAGCGTCCTTCCGGGACAGGGACCCTACGAGCAGTACTTC
TRBD1,TRBJ1-6,TRBV7-3,few,CASSSDRDSPLHF,TGTGCCAGCAGCTCGGACAGGGATTCACCCCTCCACTTT